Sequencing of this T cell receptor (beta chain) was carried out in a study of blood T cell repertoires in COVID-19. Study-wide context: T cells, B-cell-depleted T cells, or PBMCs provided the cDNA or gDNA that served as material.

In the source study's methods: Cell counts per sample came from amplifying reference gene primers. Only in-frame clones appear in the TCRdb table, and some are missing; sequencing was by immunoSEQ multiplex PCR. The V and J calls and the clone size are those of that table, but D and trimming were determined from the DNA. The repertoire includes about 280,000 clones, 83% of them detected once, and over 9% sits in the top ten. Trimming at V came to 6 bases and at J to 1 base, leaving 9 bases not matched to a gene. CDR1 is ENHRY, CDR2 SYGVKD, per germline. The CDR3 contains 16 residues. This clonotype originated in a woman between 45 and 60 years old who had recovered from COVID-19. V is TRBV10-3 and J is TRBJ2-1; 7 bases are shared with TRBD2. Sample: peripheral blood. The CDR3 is CAIREGGPISYNEQFF. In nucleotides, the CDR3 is TGTGCCATCAGGGAGGGAGGGCCTATTTCCTACAATGAGCAGTTCTTC.